Shown below are 22 T cell receptor beta chains from a single sample sequenced in a study of siplizumab effects on memory and regulatory T cells. Sequenced by immunoSEQ multiplex PCR; TCRdb stores in-frame clones only, minus some. The table shows more than 70,000 clones, with approximately 95% occurring only once. The sequenced sample was CD8+ T cells sorted from blood. The receptors come from a human donor in good health.

The chain employs TRBV13 and TRBJ2-5; 7 positions agree with TRBD2. The CDR3 sequence is 16 residues long. With V trimmed by 2 bases and J by 4 bases, 10 bases remained unmatched. CDR1 is PRHDT, CDR2 FYEKMQ, per germline (reference sequence). This CDR3 reads CASSLSPGGGRETQYF. The CDR3 coding sequence is TGTGCCAGCAGCTTAAGTCCGGGAGGAGGTCGAGAGACCCAGTACTTC.

The chain employs TRBV19 and TRBJ2-1, with a weak D call TRBD2 (5 bases). V lost 7 bases and J 2 bases, leaving 12 bases between the germline ends. The germline V gene encodes CDR1 LNHDA and CDR2 SQIVND (reference sequence). The CDR3 sequence is 14 residues long. The CDR3 nucleotides are TGTGCCAGTAAGACTGGCGGGCCCTACAATGAGCAGTTCTTC. This encodes CASKTGGPYNEQFF.

The chain combines TRBV2 with TRBJ2-5; maybe TRBD2 (6 bases). The germline V gene has CDR1 SNHLY and CDR2 FYNNEI. The CDR3 runs to 13 residues. With 4 bases removed from V and 5 bases from J, the gap between germline ends came to 11 bases. The chain's CDR3 is CASSAGTRETQYF. CDR3 sequence (DNA): TGTGCCAGCAGTGCCGGGACTCGGGAGACCCAGTACTTC.

The rearrangement links TRBV11-1 to TRBJ2-5; tentatively, D is TRBD2 (6 bases). The J call is uncertain, as TRBJ2-7 better fits the DNA end. Germline CDR1 is SGHAT and CDR2 is FQDESV (reference sequence). The CDR3 contains 13 residues. The chain's CDR3 is CASTGDRAYEQYF. In nucleotides, the CDR3 is TGTGCCAGCACGGGGGACCGTGCCTACGAGCAGTACTTC.

The V gene is TRBV10-2, the J gene TRBJ2-7, with 8 bases matching TRBD2. CDR3 length equals 14 residues. V trimming: 5 bases; J trimming: 3 bases; junction bases outside the gene matches: 6. Germline-derived CDR1 and CDR2 are WSHSY and SAAADI. This CDR3 reads CASSHSREGYEQYF. The CDR3 DNA follows: TGCGCCAGCAGTCATAGCCGGGAGGGCTACGAGCAGTACTTC.

This chain links TRBV5-1 with TRBJ2-1; 10 nucleotides line up with TRBD2. Germline trimming cut 2 bases from V and 5 bases from J; bases unmatched to any gene: 4. Germline-derived CDR1 and CDR2 are SGHRS and YFSETQ. This CDR3 comprises 15 residues. CDR3 sequence: CASSLAGGYHNEQFF. The CDR3 DNA sequence: TGCGCCAGCAGCTTAGCGGGAGGGTATCACAATGAGCAGTTCTTC.

V usage is TRBV2 and J usage is TRBJ1-1; D is uncertain. Germline assignment: CDR1 SNHLY and CDR2 FYNNEI. The CDR3 has 13 residues. Deletions cut 3 bases from V and 6 bases from J, with 11 bases between. In DNA, the CDR3 is TGTGCCAGCAGTGAGGGGAGGTTGCCTGAAGCTTTCTTT. As protein: CASSEGRLPEAFF.

This clone appeared a single time. This chain joins TRBV7-9 and TRBJ2-7; a possible D gene is TRBD2 (5 bases). Germline V gene sequence: CDR1 SEHNR, CDR2 FQNEAQ (reference sequence). The CDR3 contains 12 residues. The V end was cut by 8 bases, the J end by 0 bases, with 8 bases between. CDR3 DNA: TGTGCCAGCTGGGAGAGCTCCTACGAGCAGTACTTC. Protein product: CASWESSYEQYF.

The gene calls are TRBV19 and TRBJ2-1; tentatively, D is TRBD2 (5 bases). There are 14 residues in the CDR3. CDR1 is LNHDA, CDR2 SQIVND, per germline (reference sequence). Trimming stripped 3 bases from V and 6 bases from J, with 12 bases between. The CDR3 DNA follows: TGTGCCAGTAGTATCTGGACGGCGGGCAATGAGCAGTTCTTC. It specifies CASSIWTAGNEQFF.

This sequence joins TRBV7-9 and TRBJ2-1; D unclear. Germline-derived CDR1 and CDR2 are SEHNR and FQNEAQ (reference sequence). The CDR3 consists of 15 residues. V lost 5 bases to trimming and J lost 0 bases, with 11 bases between them. The CDR3, as DNA: TGTGCCAGCAGCAAGGGCCTCAGCTCCTACAATGAGCAGTTCTTC. Translation: CASSKGLSSYNEQFF. Combining the CDR3 with reference TRBV7-9 and TRBJ2-1 gives the whole variable domain DTGVSQNPRHKITKRGQNVTFRCDPISEHNRLYWYRQTLGQGPEFLTYFQNEAQLEKSRLLSDRFSAERPKGSFSTLEIQRTEQGDSAMYLCASSKGLSSYNEQFFGPGTRLTVL.

V is TRBV4-2 and J is TRBJ2-5, with 7 bases that match TRBD1. Germline V lookup: CDR1 LGHNA, CDR2 YNFKEQ. The junction had 3 bases not matched to a gene; V was cut back by 1 base and J by 4 bases. This CDR3 has 14 amino acids. CDR3 coding DNA: TGTGCCAGCAGCCAAGGACAGGGCCTAGAGACCCAGTACTTC. It encodes CASSQGQGLETQYF.

The chain combines TRBV6-5 with TRBJ2-1, with a possible D match to TRBD1 (5 bases). The germline V gene encodes CDR1 MNHEY and CDR2 SVGAGI. The CDR3 spans 16 residues. The V gene lost 0 bases and the J gene lost 2 bases, with 11 bases spanning the gap. The CDR3 DNA is TGTGCCAGCAGTTACTCAGAGACAGTAACCTACAATGAGCAGTTCTTC. It translates to CASSYSETVTYNEQFF.

A few counts support this clone. The chain combines TRBV28 with TRBJ2-3; D is unclear. The germline V and J ends were trimmed by 2 bases and 3 bases, with 9 bases remaining between them. The CDR3 is made up of 14 amino acids. Germline assignment: CDR1 MDHEN and CDR2 SYDVKM. CDR3 residues: CASSLVPRTDTQYF. In nucleotides, the CDR3 is TGTGCCAGCAGTTTAGTCCCGCGTACAGATACGCAGTATTTT.

The chain has TRBV28 and TRBJ2-7, with TRBD1 as a possible D gene (5 bases). V lost 6 bases and J lost 3, with 15 bases in between. The germline gives CDR1 MDHEN, CDR2 SYDVKM. The CDR3 length is 14 residues. CDR3: CASSRFQDNYEQYF. CDR3 DNA: TGTGCCAGCAGCCGTTTTCAGGACAACTACGAGCAGTACTTC.

This chain connects TRBV10-2 to TRBJ1-5, with D possibly being TRBD1 (6 bases). This CDR3 has 12 residues. The V and J ends lost 7 bases and 6 bases respectively, with 10 bases between them. Per the germline V gene, CDR1 is WSHSY and CDR2 is SAAADI. In nucleotides, the CDR3 is TGCGCCAGCAAACAGGGTGGTCAGCCCCAGCATTTT. Amino acid sequence: CASKQGGQPQHF.

The chain combines TRBV4-1 with TRBJ2-7, with 10 bases matching TRBD2. Germline CDR1 is MGHRA and CDR2 is YSYEKL. J was trimmed by 5 bases and V by 1 base; bases with no gene match: 5. The CDR3 covers 15 residues. CDR3 amino acids: CASSQGPSGRNEQYF. As DNA, the CDR3 is TGCGCCAGCAGCCAAGGGCCTAGCGGGAGAAACGAGCAGTACTTC.

CDR3 nucleotides: TGTGCCACCAGTAGCTCGGGACTAGCTTCCTACGAGCAGTACTTC. Protein product: CATSSSGLASYEQYF. The chain recombines TRBV15 with TRBJ2-7; 9 nucleotides line up with TRBD2. From germline, CDR1 is LNHNV and CDR2 YYDKDF (reference sequence). Trimming removed 6 bases from V and 1 base from J; junction bases left unmatched: 7. This CDR3 spans 15 amino acids.

The chain is built from TRBV4-1 and TRBJ2-1, with 9 bases identical to TRBD1. CDR1 MGHRA and CDR2 YSYEKL come from the germline V gene. The V segment lost 1 base and the J segment 8 bases; nucleotides outside the gene matches: 3. CDR3 size: 14 residues. As DNA, the CDR3 is TGCGCCAGCAGCCAAGTGACAGGGGGATATGAGCAGTTCTTC. It encodes CASSQVTGGYEQFF.

J is TRBJ2-5 and V is TRBV6-6, with 11 bases that match TRBD2. Germline values: CDR1 MNHNY, CDR2 SVGAGI (reference sequence). The CDR3 is made up of 13 amino acids. V lost 8 bases to trimming and J lost 2 bases; unmatched junction nucleotides: 1. The CDR3 reads CASRLAGQETQYF. In nucleotides, the CDR3 is TGTGCCAGCCGACTAGCGGGACAAGAGACCCAGTACTTC.

This clone came up once. The rearrangement links TRBV5-4 to TRBJ2-3; D gene unclear. This CDR3 has 16 amino acids. Trimming removed 4 bases from V and 2 bases from J, with 17 bases in between. From germline, CDR1 is SGHNT and CDR2 YYREEE (reference sequence). CDR3 sequence: CASSLRPSEVTDTQYF. The CDR3 bases are TGTGCCAGCAGCCTCCGACCGAGCGAAGTCACAGATACGCAGTATTTT.

V usage is TRBV19 and J usage is TRBJ2-5; no reliable D call. V was cut by 0 bases and J by 4 bases, with 6 bases left in between. The CDR3 has 13 amino acids. Germline CDR1 is LNHDA and CDR2 is SQIVND (reference sequence). Here the CDR3 reads CASSIDWGETQYF. CDR3 DNA: TGTGCCAGTAGTATAGATTGGGGAGAGACCCAGTACTTC.

The V and J genes are TRBV6-5 and TRBJ2-7, with D tentatively TRBD1 or TRBD2 (6 bases each). CDR1 MNHEY and CDR2 SVGAGI come from the germline V gene. The CDR3 consists of 15 residues. Trimming removed 2 bases at V and 2 bases at J, with 13 bases between. CDR3 bases: TGTGCCAGCAGTTACGTCGGTAGGGGGGCCTACGAGCAGTACTTC. Its protein is CASSYVGRGAYEQYF.